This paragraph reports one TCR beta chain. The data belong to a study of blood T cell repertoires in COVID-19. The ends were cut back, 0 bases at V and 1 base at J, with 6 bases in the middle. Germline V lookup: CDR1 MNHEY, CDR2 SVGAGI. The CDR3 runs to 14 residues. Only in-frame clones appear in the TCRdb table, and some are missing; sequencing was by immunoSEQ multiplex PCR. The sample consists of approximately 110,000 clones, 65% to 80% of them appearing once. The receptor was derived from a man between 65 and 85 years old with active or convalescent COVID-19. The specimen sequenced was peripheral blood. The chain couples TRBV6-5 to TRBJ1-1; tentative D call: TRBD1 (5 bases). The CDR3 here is CASSYSGGNTEAFF. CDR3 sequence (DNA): TGTGCCAGCAGTTACTCGGGGGGGAACACTGAAGCTTTCTTT.